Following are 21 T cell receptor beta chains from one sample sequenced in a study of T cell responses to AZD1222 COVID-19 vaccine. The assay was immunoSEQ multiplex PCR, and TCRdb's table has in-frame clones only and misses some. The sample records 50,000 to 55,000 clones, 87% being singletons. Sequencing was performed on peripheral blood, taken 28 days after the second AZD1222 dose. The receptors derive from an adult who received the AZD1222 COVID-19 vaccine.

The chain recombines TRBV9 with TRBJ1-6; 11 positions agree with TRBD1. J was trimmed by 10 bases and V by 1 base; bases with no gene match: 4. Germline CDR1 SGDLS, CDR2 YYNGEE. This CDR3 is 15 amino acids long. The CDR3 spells CASSVNRDRGSPLHF. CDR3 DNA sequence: TGTGCCAGCAGCGTAAACCGGGACAGGGGGTCACCCCTCCACTTT.

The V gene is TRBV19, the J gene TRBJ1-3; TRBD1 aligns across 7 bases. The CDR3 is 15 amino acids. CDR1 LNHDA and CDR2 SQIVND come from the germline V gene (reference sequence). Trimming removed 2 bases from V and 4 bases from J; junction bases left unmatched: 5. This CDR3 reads CASSIQQGIGNTIYF. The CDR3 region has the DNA TGTGCCAGTAGTATACAACAGGGGATCGGAAACACCATATATTTT.

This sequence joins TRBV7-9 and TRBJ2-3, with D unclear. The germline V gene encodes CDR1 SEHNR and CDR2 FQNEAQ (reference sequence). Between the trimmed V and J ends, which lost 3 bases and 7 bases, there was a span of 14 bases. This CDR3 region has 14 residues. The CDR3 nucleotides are TGTGCCAGCAGCTTGATTAATGGTGGGAATACGCAGTATTTT. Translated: CASSLINGGNTQYF.

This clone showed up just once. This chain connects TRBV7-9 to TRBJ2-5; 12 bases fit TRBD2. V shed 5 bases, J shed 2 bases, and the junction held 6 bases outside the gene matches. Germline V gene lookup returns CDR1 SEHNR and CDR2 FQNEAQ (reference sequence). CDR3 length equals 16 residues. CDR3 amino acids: CASSPGLAGKQETQYF. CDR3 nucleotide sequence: TGTGCCAGCAGCCCTGGACTAGCGGGAAAACAAGAGACCCAGTACTTC.

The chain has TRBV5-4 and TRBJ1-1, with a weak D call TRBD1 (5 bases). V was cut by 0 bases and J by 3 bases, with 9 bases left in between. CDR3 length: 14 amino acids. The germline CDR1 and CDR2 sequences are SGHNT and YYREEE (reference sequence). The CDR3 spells CASSLGQHYTEAFF. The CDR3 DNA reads TGTGCCAGCAGCTTGGGACAGCATTACACTGAAGCTTTCTTT.

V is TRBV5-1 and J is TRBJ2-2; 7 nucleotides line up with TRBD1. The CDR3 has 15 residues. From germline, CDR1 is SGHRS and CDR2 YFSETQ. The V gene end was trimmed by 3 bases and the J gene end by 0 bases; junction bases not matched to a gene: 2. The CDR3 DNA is TGCGCCAGCAGCTCGGGACAGACGAACACCGGGGAGCTGTTTTTT. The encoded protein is CASSSGQTNTGELFF.

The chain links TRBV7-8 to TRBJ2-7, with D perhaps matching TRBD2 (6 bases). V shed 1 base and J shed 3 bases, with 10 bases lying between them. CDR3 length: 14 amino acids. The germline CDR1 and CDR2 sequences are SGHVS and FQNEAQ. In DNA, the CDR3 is TGTGCCAGCAGCTTAGGAGGGCGGGACTACGAGCAGTACTTC. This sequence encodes CASSLGGRDYEQYF.

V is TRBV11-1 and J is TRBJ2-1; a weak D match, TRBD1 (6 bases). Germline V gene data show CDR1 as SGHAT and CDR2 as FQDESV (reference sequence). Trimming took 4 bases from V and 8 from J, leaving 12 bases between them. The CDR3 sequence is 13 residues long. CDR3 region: CASSSGAKDEQFF. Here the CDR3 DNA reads TGTGCCAGCAGCTCAGGGGCTAAGGATGAGCAGTTCTTC. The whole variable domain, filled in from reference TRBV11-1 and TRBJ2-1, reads EAEVAQSPRYKITEKSQAVAFWCDPISGHATLYWYRQILGQGPELLVQFQDESVVDDSQLPKDRFSAERLKGVDSTLKIQPAELGDSAMYLCASSSGAKDEQFFGPGTRLTVL.

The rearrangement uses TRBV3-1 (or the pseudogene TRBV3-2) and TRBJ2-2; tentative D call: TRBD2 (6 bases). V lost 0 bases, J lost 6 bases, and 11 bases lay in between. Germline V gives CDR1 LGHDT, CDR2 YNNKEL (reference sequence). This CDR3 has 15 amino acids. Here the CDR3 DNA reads TGTGCCAGCAGCCAAGATGCGACTAGTGCCGGGGAGCTGTTTTTT. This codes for CASSQDATSAGELFF.

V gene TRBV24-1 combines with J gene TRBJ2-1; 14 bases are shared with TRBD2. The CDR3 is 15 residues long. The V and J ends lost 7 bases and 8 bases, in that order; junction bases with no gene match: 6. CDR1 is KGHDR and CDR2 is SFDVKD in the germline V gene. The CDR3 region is CATSPTSGRAYEQFF. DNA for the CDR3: TGTGCCACCAGCCCGACTAGCGGGAGGGCCTATGAGCAGTTCTTC.

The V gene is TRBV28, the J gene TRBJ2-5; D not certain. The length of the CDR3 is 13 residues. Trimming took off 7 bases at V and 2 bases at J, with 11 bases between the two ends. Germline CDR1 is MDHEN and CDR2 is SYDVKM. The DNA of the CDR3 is TGTGCCAGCACTTTCTCCAGTCAAGAGACCCAGTACTTC. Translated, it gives CASTFSSQETQYF.

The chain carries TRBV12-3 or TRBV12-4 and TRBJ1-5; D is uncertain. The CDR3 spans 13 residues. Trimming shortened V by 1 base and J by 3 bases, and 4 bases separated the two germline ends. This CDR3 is CASSLGHNQPQHF. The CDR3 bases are TGTGCCAGCAGTTTAGGCCACAATCAGCCCCAGCATTTT.

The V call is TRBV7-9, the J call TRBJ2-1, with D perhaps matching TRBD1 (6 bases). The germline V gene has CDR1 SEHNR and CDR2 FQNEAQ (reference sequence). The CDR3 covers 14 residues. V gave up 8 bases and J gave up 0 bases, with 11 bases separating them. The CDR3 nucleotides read TGTGCCAGCTTTAAGGACAGCTCCTACAATGAGCAGTTCTTC. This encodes CASFKDSSYNEQFF.

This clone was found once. The CDR3 bases are TGTGCCAGCACCCCGGGGCGGAGGCTCTATGGCTACACCTTC. This translates into CASTPGRRLYGYTF. The rearrangement uses TRBV28 and TRBJ1-2; tentatively, D is TRBD1 (5 bases). CDR3 length: 14 amino acids. V was pared by 7 bases and J by 4 bases, with 16 bases between. Germline lookup yields CDR1 MDHEN and CDR2 SYDVKM.

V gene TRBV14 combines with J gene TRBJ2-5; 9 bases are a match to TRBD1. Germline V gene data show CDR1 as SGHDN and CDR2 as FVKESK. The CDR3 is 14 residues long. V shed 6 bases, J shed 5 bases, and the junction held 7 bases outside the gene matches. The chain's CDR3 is CASSPQGAGETQYF. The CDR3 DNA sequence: TGTGCCAGCAGTCCACAGGGGGCCGGGGAGACCCAGTACTTC.

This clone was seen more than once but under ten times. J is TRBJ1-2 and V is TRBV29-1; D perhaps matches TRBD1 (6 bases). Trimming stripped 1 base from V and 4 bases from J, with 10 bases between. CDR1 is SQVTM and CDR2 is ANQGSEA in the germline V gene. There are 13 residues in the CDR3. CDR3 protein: CSVEAGASYGYTF. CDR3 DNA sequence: TGCAGCGTTGAAGCAGGGGCGAGCTATGGCTACACCTTC.

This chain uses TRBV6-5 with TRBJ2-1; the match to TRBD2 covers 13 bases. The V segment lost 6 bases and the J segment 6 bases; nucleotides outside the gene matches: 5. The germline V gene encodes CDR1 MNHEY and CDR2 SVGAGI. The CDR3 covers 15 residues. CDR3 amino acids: CASRPGLAGANEQFF. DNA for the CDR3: TGTGCCAGCAGGCCAGGACTAGCGGGAGCCAATGAGCAGTTCTTC.

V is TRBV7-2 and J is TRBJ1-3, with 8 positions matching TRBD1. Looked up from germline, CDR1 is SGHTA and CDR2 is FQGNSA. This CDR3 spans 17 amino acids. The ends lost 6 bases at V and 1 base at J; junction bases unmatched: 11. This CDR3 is CASRQGQGRPSGNTIYF. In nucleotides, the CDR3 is TGTGCCAGCAGGCAAGGACAGGGAAGGCCTTCTGGAAACACCATATATTTT. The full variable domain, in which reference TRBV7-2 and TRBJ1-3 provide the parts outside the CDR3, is GAGVSQSPSNKVTEKGKDVELRCDPISGHTALYWYRQSLGQGLEFLIYFQGNSAPDKSGLPSDRFSAERTGGSVSTLTIQRTQQEDSAVYLCASRQGQGRPSGNTIYFGEGSWLTVV.

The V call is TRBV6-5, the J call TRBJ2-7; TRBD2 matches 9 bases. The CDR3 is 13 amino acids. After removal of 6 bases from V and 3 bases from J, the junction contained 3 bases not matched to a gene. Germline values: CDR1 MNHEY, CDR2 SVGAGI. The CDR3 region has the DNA TGTGCCAGCAGGAGTAGCGGGAGCTACGAGCAGTACTTC. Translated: CASRSSGSYEQYF.

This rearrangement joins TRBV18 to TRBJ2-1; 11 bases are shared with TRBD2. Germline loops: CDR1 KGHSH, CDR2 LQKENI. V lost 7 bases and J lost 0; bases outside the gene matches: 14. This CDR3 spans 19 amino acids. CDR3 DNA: TGTGCCAGCTTCCCTTTCGGTAGCGGGAGGGCAAGCTCCTACAATGAGCAGTTCTTC. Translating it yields CASFPFGSGRASSYNEQFF.

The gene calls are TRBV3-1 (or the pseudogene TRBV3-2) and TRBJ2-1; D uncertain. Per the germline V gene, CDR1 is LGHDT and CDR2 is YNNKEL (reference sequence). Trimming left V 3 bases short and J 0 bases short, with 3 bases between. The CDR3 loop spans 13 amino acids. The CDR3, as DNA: TGTGCCAGCAGCCAGATCTCCTACAATGAGCAGTTCTTC. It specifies CASSQISYNEQFF.